This T cell receptor beta chain derives from a study of blood T cell repertoires in COVID-19. Those enrolled in Seattle joined during active infection and were followed longitudinally afterward. As handled by the study authors: Counts of nucleated cells, estimated from reference gene primer amplification, were obtained. Here immunoSEQ multiplex PCR was the method, and the copy in TCRdb shows in-frame clones only, minus some. That table supplies the V and J calls and clone size; D and trimming were determined from the DNA. The profile shows hundreds of thousands of clones, around nine tenths of them singletons. The CDR3 totals 12 residues.

The receptor was isolated from a woman between 65 and 79 years old with COVID-19, enrolled during active disease. Sequenced input: peripheral blood. J is TRBJ1-1 and V is TRBV1. TRBV1 has pseudogene status. As DNA, the CDR3 is TGCACCAGCAGCCAGAGGAACACTGAAGCTTTCTTT. Protein: CTSSQRNTEAFF.